This T cell receptor beta chain was retrieved from a study of blood T cell repertoires in COVID-19. Sequencing was performed with immunoSEQ multiplex PCR; in TCRdb, only in-frame clones are kept and a portion is missing. Found here are 150,000 to 200,000 clones, about 86% of them singletons; the top ten hold approximately 12%. J was trimmed by 1 base and V by 5 bases; bases with no gene match: 11. This CDR3 is 17 amino acids long. CDR1 and CDR2 from the germline V gene are MGHRA and YSYEKL. The TCR sequence derives from a woman between 70 and 85 years old with COVID-19, enrolled during active disease. The sample was peripheral blood. This chain links TRBV4-1 with TRBJ2-1; 7 positions agree with TRBD2. The CDR3 loop reads CASSIRPGLLSYNEQFF. CDR3 bases: TGCGCCAGCAGCATACGACCGGGACTACTATCCTACAATGAGCAGTTCTTC.